This entry lists 6 T cell receptor beta chains sequenced from one sample in a study of blood T cell repertoires in COVID-19. Clones were read by immunoSEQ multiplex PCR, and TCRdb kept only the in-frame ones, dropping some. The sample has 8,500 or so clones, about four fifths seen once; the top ten hold approximately 7%. Source material: peripheral blood. All receptors derive from a man between 65 and 80 years old with active COVID-19.

The chain is built from TRBV7-2 and TRBJ2-3; a weak D match, TRBD1 (6 bases). This CDR3 is built from 15 residues. With 5 bases removed from V and 3 bases from J, the gap between germline ends came to 15 bases. CDR1 and CDR2 (germline): SGHTA, FQGNSA. CDR3 in DNA: TGTGCCAGCAGCCCGTCGACAGGAAGGACAGATACGCAGTATTTT. Protein sequence: CASSPSTGRTDTQYF.

The chain couples TRBV6-4 to TRBJ2-3; 7 nucleotides align to TRBD2. Germline CDR1 reads MRHNA; CDR2 reads SNTAGT. V lost 0 bases to trimming and J lost 5 bases; unmatched junction nucleotides: 5. The CDR3 length is 15 residues. DNA of the CDR3: TGTGCCAGCAGTGACTCGGCGGGAGCCGGAGATACGCAGTATTTT. This gives the protein CASSDSAGAGDTQYF.

This clone has more than one count but fewer than ten. This chain links TRBV15 with TRBJ2-7; 7 bases agree with TRBD1. J lost 7 bases, V lost 2 bases, and 11 bases had no gene match. The CDR3 is 15 residues long. Germline CDR1 is LNHNV and CDR2 is YYDKDF (reference sequence). The CDR3 loop reads CATSRTPGQSQEQYF. The CDR3 coding sequence is TGTGCCACCAGCAGAACCCCGGGACAGTCCCAAGAGCAGTACTTC.

DNA of the CDR3: TGTGTCTCCGAGCGGGGCGGCCCTAGGAATGAGCAGTTCTTC. It translates to CVSERGGPRNEQFF. The chain links TRBV6-5 to TRBJ2-1; 7 positions agree with TRBD2. CDR3 length: 14 residues. Germline V lookup: CDR1 MNHEY, CDR2 SVGAGI.

This clone showed up just a few times. The rearrangement links TRBV11-2 to TRBJ1-1; 8 nucleotides match TRBD1. Germline CDR1 is SGHAT and CDR2 is FQNNGV. V was clipped by 8 bases and J by 6 bases; unmatched bases: 8. The CDR3 sequence is 13 residues long. The CDR3 loop is CASEFNRGAEAFF. The CDR3 nucleotides read TGTGCCAGCGAATTCAACAGGGGGGCTGAAGCTTTCTTT.

The V gene is TRBV9, the J gene TRBJ2-7, with TRBD2 matching over 7 bases. The CDR3 consists of 15 residues. Unmatched junction bases numbered 14, after V lost 4 bases and J lost 7 bases. Germline V gives CDR1 SGDLS, CDR2 YYNGEE. CDR3 bases: TGTGCCAGCAGCCCCCTAGCGGCTGACAATTGGGAGCAGTACTTC. It codes for CASSPLAADNWEQYF.